This entry features one T cell receptor beta chain sequence. In each case, RNA was isolated and then reverse transcribed into cDNA as the sequencing template. Method: immunoSEQ multiplex PCR; TCRdb's copy keeps in-frame clones and lacks some. The sample contains about 210,000 clones, around 65% of which appear only once. The data stem from a study of CD8+ T cells in alopecia areata. This CDR3 comprises 13 residues. Germline CDR1 and CDR2: SGHAT and FQNNGV. V lost 2 bases and J 4 bases, leaving 5 bases between the germline ends. Treatment given: oral pan-JAK inhibitor, 5-10 mg twice daily. This chain links TRBV11-2 with TRBJ2-2, with D unresolved. Specimen: CD4+ T cells sorted from blood, collected at week 4, from a patient treated with tofacitinib. This TCR derives from a human donor with alopecia areata. CDR3 sequence: CASSLQLTGELFF. The CDR3 DNA reads as TGTGCCAGCAGCTTACAGCTCACCGGGGAGCTGTTTTTT. Looking up the rest from reference TRBV11-2 and TRBJ2-2 gives the full variable domain: EAGVAQSPRYKIIEKRQSVAFWCNPISGHATLYWYQQILGQGPKLLIQFQNNGVVDDSQLPKDRFSAERLKGVDSTLKIQPAKLEDSAVYLCASSLQLTGELFFGEGSRLTVL.